The 17 T cell receptor beta chains below come from one sample, sequenced in a study of blood T cell repertoires in COVID-19 (TCRdb year 2020). Library method: the immunoSEQ multiplex PCR assay. The table comes from immuneACCESS by way of TCRdb, which keeps in-frame sequences with V and J called. Part of the clones is missing from these tables; in studies checked, under half for an unresolved V gene and the rest for unknown reasons. Present in this sample are roughly 42,000 clones, around 77% of which were seen just once. Together, the top ten hold around a third of the sample. The sequencing sample was made of peripheral blood. These TCRs come from a woman over 75 with acute or convalescent COVID-19.

This clone was detected only once. The chain carries TRBV6-2 or TRBV6-3 and TRBJ2-1; D is perhaps TRBD1 (6 bases). Deletions cut 6 bases from V and 10 bases from J, with 13 bases between. Germline V gives CDR1 MNHEY, CDR2 SVGEGT. The CDR3 length is 12 residues. The chain's CDR3 is CASSPVDREQFF. CDR3 bases: TGTGCCAGCAGCCCGGTCGACAGGGAGCAGTTCTTC.

This sequence joins TRBV27 and TRBJ1-1; D unresolved. The ends were cut back, 11 bases at V and 5 bases at J, with 18 bases in the middle. This CDR3 has 13 residues. Germline V gene lookup returns CDR1 MNHEY and CDR2 SMNVEV (reference sequence). The CDR3: CAAGREIGTEAFF. DNA for the CDR3: TGTGCCGCCGGAAGGGAGATTGGGACTGAAGCTTTCTTT.

The rearrangement uses TRBV5-4 and TRBJ1-6, with TRBD1 matching 10 bases. CDR3 length: 17 residues. The germline CDR1 and CDR2 sequences are SGHNT and YYREEE (reference sequence). Trimming took 5 bases from V and 6 from J; bases not matched to a gene: 11. The CDR3 protein is CASRFGEDRGLNSPLHF. Written as DNA, the CDR3 is TGTGCCAGCAGGTTTGGGGAAGACAGGGGGCTTAATTCACCCCTCCACTTT.

The chain recombines TRBV15 with TRBJ2-1; 14 bases agree with TRBD2. V dropped 0 bases and J dropped 8; count of bases not matched to a gene: 3. In germline, CDR1 is LNHNV, CDR2 YYDKDF (reference sequence). This CDR3 has 16 amino acids. CDR3 sequence reads: CATSRETSGRGYEQFF. The DNA of the CDR3 is TGTGCCACCAGCAGAGAGACTAGCGGGAGGGGTTATGAGCAGTTCTTC.

The chain recombines TRBV7-2 with TRBJ2-7; D possibly corresponds to TRBD2 (6 bases). This CDR3 comprises 14 residues. V lost 4 bases and J 2 bases, leaving 12 bases between the germline ends. The germline CDR1 and CDR2 sequences are SGHTA and FQGNSA. Here the CDR3 reads CASSSWEAPYEQYF. CDR3 coding DNA: TGTGCCAGCAGCTCTTGGGAGGCCCCCTACGAGCAGTACTTC.

The rearrangement links TRBV11-3 to TRBJ2-7, with 14 bases matching TRBD2. The V and J ends lost 5 bases and 6 bases, in that order; junction bases with no gene match: 3. CDR3 length: 14 amino acids. The V gene's germline CDR1 is SGHNT and CDR2 YENEEA. The CDR3 region is CASSQGLAGAEQYF. The CDR3, as DNA: TGTGCCAGCAGCCAGGGACTAGCGGGAGCCGAGCAGTACTTC.

The genes are TRBV6-5 and TRBJ2-1; 13 nucleotides align to TRBD2. J gave up 7 bases and V 10 bases, and 10 bases lay outside the gene matches. The CDR3 spans 15 residues. Germline loops: CDR1 MNHEY, CDR2 SVGAGI. CDR3 region: CATYKGTSGINEQFF. The CDR3 region has the DNA TGTGCCACCTACAAGGGGACTAGCGGGATAAATGAGCAGTTCTTC.

The chain is built from TRBV2 and TRBJ2-7; the match to TRBD2 covers 10 bases. The CDR3 consists of 14 residues. V gave up 5 bases and J gave up 4 bases; unmatched junction bases: 5. Germline V CDR1 and CDR2: SNHLY, FYNNEI. In DNA, the CDR3 is TGTGCCAGCAGTCGTCAAGCGGGAGGGTACGAGCAGTACTTC. This gives the protein CASSRQAGGYEQYF.

This chain links TRBV5-1 with TRBJ2-1; 7 nucleotides agree with TRBD1. The germline gives CDR1 SGHRS, CDR2 YFSETQ. V lost 1 base and J lost 7; bases outside the gene matches: 2. This CDR3 is built from 13 residues. The CDR3 sequence is CASSLTGVNEQFF. CDR3 DNA: TGCGCCAGCAGCTTGACAGGGGTGAATGAGCAGTTCTTC.

The chain employs TRBV6-5 and TRBJ2-5; the match to TRBD1 covers 10 bases. The V segment lost 6 bases and the J segment 5 bases; nucleotides outside the gene matches: 6. The CDR3 length is 14 residues. Germline V gene lookup returns CDR1 MNHEY and CDR2 SVGAGI. CDR3 coding DNA: TGTGCCAGCAGGGGACAGGGGTACTTGGAGACCCAGTACTTC. Residues: CASRGQGYLETQYF.

The rearrangement joins TRBV28 to TRBJ2-6; the D gene is possibly TRBD2 (5 bases). Trimming removed 1 base from V and 1 base from J, with 8 bases in between. Per germline, CDR1 MDHEN and CDR2 SYDVKM. The CDR3 is 16 residues long. CDR3 nucleotides: TGTGCCAGCAGTTTATCCCCGGGGTCTGGGGCCAACGTCCTGACTTTC. It translates to CASSLSPGSGANVLTF.

The rearrangement uses TRBV6-2 or TRBV6-3 and TRBJ2-7; perhaps TRBD1 as D (5 bases). V lost 2 bases and J 6 bases, leaving 23 bases between the germline ends. The V gene's germline CDR1 is MNHEY and CDR2 SVGEGT. The CDR3 has 17 residues. DNA for the CDR3: TGTGCCAGCAGTTACCGCCGCAGGGCCGCCGCAGGTCGCGAGCAGTACTTC. Protein product: CASSYRRRAAAGREQYF.

This clone was found a few times. This chain connects TRBV25-1 to TRBJ1-2; D unclear. The V end was cut by 2 bases, the J end by 7 bases, with 14 bases between. CDR3 size: 14 residues. Germline-derived CDR1 and CDR2 are MGHDK and SYGVNS. CDR3 nucleotides: TGTGCCAGCAGTGAAGGAGGCAAGGCCGGTGGCTACACCTTC. Residues: CASSEGGKAGGYTF.

The chain carries TRBV10-3 and TRBJ2-7; 12 nucleotides line up with TRBD2. The CDR3 loop spans 14 amino acids. V lost 2 bases to trimming and J lost 4 bases; unmatched junction nucleotides: 0. Germline V gene lookup returns CDR1 ENHRY and CDR2 SYGVKD. CDR3 bases: TGTGCCATCAGTGAGACTAGCGGGAGGTACGAGCAGTACTTC. It is translated as CAISETSGRYEQYF.

DNA for the CDR3: TGTGCCAGCAGCAGTGGGTTAGCCTCCCGGAATGAGCAGTTCTTC. Translating gives CASSSGLASRNEQFF. The J gene is TRBJ2-1, the V gene TRBV11-2; D not resolved. The CDR3 runs 15 residues. Looked up from germline, CDR1 is SGHAT and CDR2 is FQNNGV. V lost 5 bases to trimming and J lost 7 bases, with 18 bases between them.

This chain uses TRBV10-3 with TRBJ2-7, with D possibly being TRBD1 (6 bases). CDR3 length: 13 residues. Trimming pared 8 bases from V and 2 bases from J, leaving 13 bases between. Germline V CDR1 and CDR2: ENHRY, SYGVKD. The CDR3, as DNA: TGTGCCATCCAAAGGGACACTACCTACGAGCAGTACTTC. It translates to CAIQRDTTYEQYF.

This rearrangement joins TRBV11-2 to TRBJ2-7; TRBD2 aligns across 7 bases. The CDR3 has 18 amino acids. Losses at the gene ends were 4 bases for V and 3 bases for J; bases not matched to a gene: 18. Germline V gene data show CDR1 as SGHAT and CDR2 as FQNNGV. CDR3 DNA: TGTGCCAGCAGCTCCCGGGGACTACAGTCTCTTTTCGGCTACGAGCAGTACTTC. It specifies CASSSRGLQSLFGYEQYF.